The 30 T cell receptor beta chains in this list originate from one sample, sequenced in a study of blood T cell repertoires in COVID-19. TCRdb keeps only in-frame clones here, not all; method: immunoSEQ multiplex PCR. This table holds under 250,000 clones, 80% to 95% found once. What was sequenced was peripheral blood. These receptors all come from a man younger than 45 with COVID-19, enrolled during active disease.

V and J are TRBV29-1 and TRBJ1-2; D ambiguous. V dropped 2 bases and J dropped 4 bases, with 14 bases sitting between them. Germline CDR1 SQVTM, CDR2 ANQGSEA. CDR3 size: 14 residues. Here the CDR3 DNA reads TGCAGCGTTGAATCATGGTCAGGTACCTATGGCTACACCTTC. This encodes CSVESWSGTYGYTF.

The chain employs TRBV6-2 or TRBV6-3 and TRBJ2-5, with 16 positions matching TRBD2. The junction had 11 bases not matched to a gene; V was cut back by 5 bases and J by 5 bases. CDR3 length: 18 residues. Germline CDR1 reads MNHEY; CDR2 reads SVGEGT. Here the CDR3 reads CASSPGTSGGAFRETQYF. DNA for the CDR3: TGTGCCAGCAGTCCCGGGACTAGCGGGGGGGCCTTCCGTGAGACCCAGTACTTC.

The gene calls are TRBV5-5 and TRBJ1-2, with a weak D call TRBD1 (6 bases). Germline V gives CDR1 SGHKS, CDR2 YYEKEE (reference sequence). Trimming shortened V by 0 bases and J by 4 bases, and 10 bases separated the two germline ends. The CDR3 covers 14 residues. CDR3 loop: CASSLGQVVYGYTF. Here the CDR3 DNA reads TGTGCCAGCAGCTTGGGACAGGTTGTCTATGGCTACACCTTC.

The chain is built from TRBV30 and TRBJ1-6, with 7 bases fitting TRBD1. The germline V gene encodes CDR1 GTSNPN and CDR2 SVGIG (reference sequence). J was trimmed by 2 bases and V by 5 bases; bases with no gene match: 3. This CDR3 has 14 amino acids. The CDR3 region has the DNA TGTGCCTGGGGACAGGACACCTATAATTCACCCCTCCACTTT. Protein sequence: CAWGQDTYNSPLHF.

This rearrangement joins TRBV11-2 to TRBJ1-4; 10 bases match TRBD1. The CDR3 spans 13 residues. J lost 6 bases, V lost 7 bases, and 2 bases had no gene match. CDR1 SGHAT and CDR2 FQNNGV come from the germline V gene. CDR3 in amino acids: CASTTGGYEKLFF. The DNA for the CDR3 is TGTGCCAGCACGACAGGGGGCTATGAAAAACTGTTTTTT.

The chain is built from TRBV5-6 and TRBJ1-5; 9 positions match TRBD1. V gave up 4 bases and J gave up 7 bases; unmatched junction bases: 6. Germline loops: CDR1 SGHDT, CDR2 YYEEEE. The CDR3 is made up of 14 amino acids. The CDR3 reads CASSPGQGQQPQHF. The CDR3 nucleotides read TGTGCCAGCAGCCCTGGACAGGGGCAACAGCCCCAGCATTTT.

This chain connects TRBV3-1 (or the pseudogene TRBV3-2) to TRBJ2-1; 11 bases are a match to TRBD2. V trimming: 0 bases; J trimming: 7 bases; junction bases outside the gene matches: 2. The CDR3 length is 15 residues. The V gene's germline CDR1 is LGHDT and CDR2 YNNKEL (reference sequence). The CDR3 nucleotides read TGTGCCAGCAGCCAAGATCTAGCGGGGGGTAATGAGCAGTTCTTC. Translated: CASSQDLAGGNEQFF.

This chain joins TRBV7-3 and TRBJ2-3; 9 bases agree with TRBD2. J was trimmed by 2 bases and V by 4 bases; bases with no gene match: 7. The CDR3 loop spans 16 amino acids. The germline gives CDR1 SGHTA, CDR2 FQGTGA. CDR3 sequence reads: CASSSSSGGNTDTQYF. The CDR3 DNA reads as TGTGCCAGCAGCTCCTCCAGCGGGGGGAACACAGATACGCAGTATTTT. Supplemented by reference TRBV7-3 and TRBJ2-3, the full variable domain reads GAGVSQTPSNKVTEKGKYVELRCDPISGHTALYWYRQSLGQGPEFLIYFQGTGAADDSGLPNDRFFAVRPEGSVSTLKIQRTERGDSAVYLCASSSSSGGNTDTQYFGPGTRLTVL.

This chain links TRBV11-2 with TRBJ1-3; no clear D. Germline loops: CDR1 SGHAT, CDR2 FQNNGV. Trimming removed 2 bases at V and 1 base at J, with 9 bases between. The CDR3 runs to 15 residues. CDR3 nucleotide sequence: TGTGCCAGCAGCTTACAAAGCGATTCTGGAAACACCATATATTTT. Translated, it gives CASSLQSDSGNTIYF.

CDR3 sequence (DNA): TGTGCCAGCTCACCTGGGACTGACGTGACTGAAGCTTTCTTT. Protein: CASSPGTDVTEAFF. The chain carries TRBV18 and TRBJ1-1; possible D gene TRBD1, 5 bases. CDR3 size: 14 residues. Trimming pared 3 bases from V and 5 bases from J, leaving 13 bases between. The germline V gene encodes CDR1 KGHSH and CDR2 LQKENI.

This clone appeared a single time. The rearrangement uses TRBV5-1 and TRBJ2-3; 8 bases map to TRBD2. The length of the CDR3 is 17 residues. The V and J ends lost 0 bases and 6 bases, in that order; junction bases with no gene match: 12. Germline CDR1 and CDR2: SGHRS and YFSETQ. CDR3 coding DNA: TGCGCCAGCAGCTTGGTTCGGGCGGGGGGCCGAGGGGATACGCAGTATTTT. Protein: CASSLVRAGGRGDTQYF.

V and J are TRBV7-6 and TRBJ2-1, with 9 nucleotides matching TRBD2. Unmatched junction bases numbered 5, after V lost 3 bases and J lost 2 bases. Per the germline V gene, CDR1 is SGHVS and CDR2 is FNYEAQ. This CDR3 is 16 amino acids long. The CDR3: CASSFLAGQPYNEQFF. For the CDR3, the DNA is TGTGCCAGCAGCTTCCTAGCGGGGCAACCCTACAATGAGCAGTTCTTC.

V is TRBV27 and J is TRBJ1-4; D uncertain. V lost 6 bases to trimming and J lost 0 bases, with 8 bases between them. The germline CDR1 and CDR2 sequences are MNHEY and SMNVEV (reference sequence). This CDR3 is built from 14 residues. The CDR3 nucleotides read TGTGCCAGCAGGAAACAAGCAACTAATGAAAAACTGTTTTTT. It codes for CASRKQATNEKLFF.

The J gene is TRBJ1-1, the V gene TRBV2; tentatively, D is TRBD1 (6 bases). Per the germline V gene, CDR1 is SNHLY and CDR2 is FYNNEI. This CDR3 has 14 residues. Trimming took 6 bases from V and 0 from J, leaving 11 bases between them. The CDR3 sequence is CASRGDRLNTEAFF. As DNA, the CDR3 is TGTGCCAGCAGGGGAGACAGGCTGAACACTGAAGCTTTCTTT.

This chain links TRBV5-4 with TRBJ2-1; the D is unclear. Germline-derived CDR1 and CDR2 are SGHNT and YYREEE (reference sequence). The V end was cut by 4 bases, the J end by 7 bases, with 9 bases between. The CDR3 totals 12 residues. DNA for the CDR3: TGTGCCAGCAGCCCCCAGAATAATGAGCAGTTCTTC. Protein: CASSPQNNEQFF. Complete variable domain (other parts from reference TRBV5-4 and TRBJ2-1): ETGVTQSPTHLIKTRGQQVTLRCSSQSGHNTVSWYQQALGQGPQFIFQYYREEENGRGNFPPRFSGLQFPNYSSELNVNALELDDSALYLCASSPQNNEQFFGPGTRLTVL.

The chain links TRBV19 to TRBJ2-2; 8 bases line up with TRBD2. Germline CDR1 is LNHDA and CDR2 is SQIVND (reference sequence). V trimming: 6 bases; J trimming: 7 bases; junction bases outside the gene matches: 13. The CDR3 runs to 16 residues. CDR3 residues: CASSPSGGAFNGELFF. CDR3 nucleotides: TGTGCCAGTAGCCCTTCCGGGGGGGCCTTTAACGGGGAGCTGTTTTTT.

This chain joins TRBV18 and TRBJ1-1; 9 bases fit TRBD1. Germline CDR1 reads KGHSH; CDR2 reads LQKENI. Trimming took 1 base from V and 4 from J; bases not matched to a gene: 4. This CDR3 comprises 15 residues. The CDR3 DNA reads TGTGCCAGCTCACCACTTGGGGACAGGGTCACTGAAGCTTTCTTT. Protein sequence: CASSPLGDRVTEAFF. The whole variable domain, remainder taken from reference TRBV18 and TRBJ1-1, is NAGVMQNPRHLVRRRGQEARLRCSPMKGHSHVYWYRQLPEEGLKFMVYLQKENIIDESGMPKERFSAEFPKEGPSILRIQQVVRGDSAAYFCASSPLGDRVTEAFFGQGTRLTVV.

This clone occurred a few times. The chain has TRBV7-9 and TRBJ1-6, with a weak D call TRBD1 (5 bases). The CDR3 consists of 16 residues. From germline, CDR1 is SEHNR and CDR2 FQNEAQ (reference sequence). Trimming removed 7 bases at V and 6 bases at J, with 19 bases between. The CDR3 reads CASTQAGGRVNSPLHF. The CDR3 DNA reads TGTGCCAGCACTCAAGCCGGGGGACGAGTTAATTCACCCCTCCACTTT.

In nucleotides, the CDR3 is TGTGCCAGCAGCGGGGGACAGGGAGGAGTGGGCGAAAAACTGTTTTTT. It translates to CASSGGQGGVGEKLFF. This chain joins TRBV9 and TRBJ1-4; 9 nucleotides line up with TRBD1. The CDR3 loop spans 16 amino acids. Per germline, CDR1 SGDLS and CDR2 YYNGEE. V dropped 3 bases and J dropped 8; count of bases not matched to a gene: 11.

The chain is built from TRBV27 and TRBJ1-2, with a tentative D call TRBD1 (5 bases). Germline V lookup: CDR1 MNHEY, CDR2 SMNVEV (reference sequence). V lost 6 bases and J lost 7, with 12 bases in between. This CDR3 contains 12 residues. The chain's CDR3 is CASRAGKSGYTF. The CDR3 coding sequence is TGTGCCAGCAGGGCAGGGAAAAGTGGCTACACCTTC.

This clone has a single count. The V and J genes are TRBV5-4 and TRBJ1-4, with 8 nucleotides matching TRBD1. CDR1 is SGHNT and CDR2 is YYREEE in the germline V gene (reference sequence). Trimming removed 4 bases from V and 0 bases from J; junction bases left unmatched: 17. This CDR3 spans 20 amino acids. In DNA form, the CDR3 reads TGTGCCAGCAGCGACTACACAGGGGGGATTTCGGTGGCAACTAATGAAAAACTGTTTTTT. Translated: CASSDYTGGISVATNEKLFF.

This chain connects TRBV6-6 to TRBJ2-7, with 7 bases that match TRBD1. The trim removed 2 bases at V and 3 bases at J, leaving 7 bases unmatched. This CDR3 has 15 residues. CDR1 and CDR2 (germline): MNHNY, SVGAGI (reference sequence). CDR3: CASSYRGQEDYEQYF. As DNA, the CDR3 is TGTGCCAGCAGTTACCGCGGACAGGAAGACTACGAGCAGTACTTC.

The chain employs TRBV11-2 and TRBJ1-1, with D perhaps TRBD1 (6 bases). V lost 5 bases and J lost 10, with 14 bases in between. CDR1 and CDR2 from the germline V gene are SGHAT and FQNNGV. The CDR3 contains 12 residues. The CDR3 sequence is CASSQAGALAFF. Here the CDR3 DNA reads TGTGCCAGCAGCCAAGCGGGGGCTCTAGCTTTCTTT.

J is TRBJ2-1 and V is TRBV12-5, with TRBD1 as a possible D gene (5 bases). The CDR3 spans 16 residues. V was trimmed by 3 bases and J by 3 bases, leaving 15 bases between them. Per germline, CDR1 LGHNT and CDR2 FRNRAP. The CDR3 spells CASGFLRDSVYNEQFF. In DNA form, the CDR3 reads TGTGCTAGTGGTTTCCTCCGAGACAGTGTCTACAATGAGCAGTTCTTC.

The chain has TRBV16 and TRBJ1-2; the D gene is possibly TRBD1 (5 bases). Trimming stripped 2 bases from V and 3 bases from J, with 13 bases between. The CDR3 totals 15 residues. CDR1 is KGHSY, CDR2 FQNENV, per germline. The CDR3 nucleotides are TGTGCCAGCAGCCAAGGGGCAGGGAGGGACTATGGCTACACCTTC. Translated: CASSQGAGRDYGYTF.

The CDR3, as DNA: TGTGCCAGTAGTCCTGGGACAGGGGTAGGAATTAACTATGGCTACACCTTC. It specifies CASSPGTGVGINYGYTF. J is TRBJ1-2 and V is TRBV19, with 10 bases lining up with TRBD1. CDR3 length: 17 amino acids. CDR1 and CDR2 (germline): LNHDA, SQIVND (reference sequence). The V segment lost 5 bases and the J segment 1 base; nucleotides outside the gene matches: 10.

The chain uses TRBV6-5 and TRBJ1-3; 7 positions match TRBD1. The CDR3 is made up of 16 amino acids. V was pared by 3 bases and J by 0 bases, with 5 bases of the junction left unmatched. In germline, CDR1 is MNHEY, CDR2 SVGAGI. The CDR3 nucleotides read TGTGCCAGCAGTTATCGGACAGGCCTCTCTGGAAACACCATATATTTT. Its translation is CASSYRTGLSGNTIYF.

The CDR3, as DNA: TGTGCCAGCAGCGTAGACGACAGAACTGAAGCTTTCTTT. Translation gives CASSVDDRTEAFF. The V and J genes are TRBV9 and TRBJ1-1; a weak D match, TRBD1 (5 bases). The CDR3 covers 13 residues. V lost 0 bases, J lost 5 bases, and 8 bases lay in between. CDR1 is SGDLS, CDR2 YYNGEE, per germline.

V gene TRBV9 combines with J gene TRBJ2-1, with 11 nucleotides matching TRBD2. Unmatched junction bases numbered 15, after V lost 4 bases and J lost 6 bases. CDR1 is SGDLS, CDR2 YYNGEE, per germline. The CDR3 is 18 residues long. The CDR3 region is CASSPFTPLAGAFNEQFF. The CDR3, as DNA: TGTGCCAGCAGCCCATTCACCCCACTAGCGGGGGCTTTCAATGAGCAGTTCTTC.

The chain carries TRBV9 and TRBJ2-1; D perhaps matches TRBD2 (7 bases). The CDR3 covers 15 residues. Germline CDR1 is SGDLS and CDR2 is YYNGEE. V was trimmed by 3 bases and J by 1 base, leaving 11 bases between them. DNA of the CDR3: TGTGCCAGCAGCGAGGGGGGGTCGTCCTACAATGAGCAGTTCTTC. Translated, it gives CASSEGGSSYNEQFF.